This TCR beta chain was captured by sequencing in a study of human T cells and chemical hapten exposure. Across the whole study: Variation in per-sample TCR yields came mainly from small pooled library volume differences. Study-wide points: Significantly more large CDR3 similarity clusters arose among expanded TCRs than among controls. Alopecia affected the donors, so their immune response may differ from healthy people's.

Points on this clonotype: The target antigen is unknown.

V was cut by 5 bases and J by 1 base, with 8 bases left in between. CDR1 and CDR2 (germline): KGHSH, LQKENI. There are 13 residues in the CDR3. The time point: pre-sensitization, week 0. The treatment was: therapeutic diphenylcyclopropenone sensitization with weekly scalp DPC. TCRdb reanalysed the RACE reads using MiXCR and keeps one entry per CDR3 protein. Of 85,000 to 90,000 distinct CDR3 sequences in the sample, 8% to 10% were seen once. Material: whole blood, obtained in connection with sensitization to the hapten diphenylcyclopropenone (DPC). This receptor was obtained from a woman in her forties with alopecia areata. Some clones in this sample may be carry-over from other donors' samples. This chain joins TRBV18 and TRBJ1-1; no clear D. DNA for the CDR3: TGTGCCAGCTCAAACACAGAGAACACTGAAGCTTTCTTT. Translated, it gives CASSNTENTEAFF.